This TCR beta chain was profiled in a study of post-analysis software for immune sequencing data. The TCR beta cDNA libraries carried unique molecular identifiers. One entry per CDR3 protein, called by TCRdb with MiXCR from the PCR reads. The table shows about 770,000 distinct CDR3 sequences, with around 45% occurring only once. General study points: Elevated frequency relative to controls characterized several TRBV segments in patients, TRBV5-6, TRBV5-1 and TRBV20-1 among them. Samples prepared in the same batch strongly co-clustered by F measure.

With respect to this clonotype: No antigen is known for it.

The V gene end was trimmed by 3 bases and the J gene end by 3 bases; junction bases not matched to a gene: 5. The CDR3 has 16 amino acids. Germline CDR1 reads KGHDR; CDR2 reads SFDVKD. This chain connects TRBV24-1 to TRBJ2-1; TRBD1 matches 9 bases. This TCR came from a girl aged 10 to 17 with multiple sclerosis. The sample consisted of blood. CDR3 residues: CATSDPTGGVYNEQFF. In DNA form, the CDR3 reads TGTGCCACCAGTGATCCGACAGGGGGAGTCTACAATGAGCAGTTCTTC.